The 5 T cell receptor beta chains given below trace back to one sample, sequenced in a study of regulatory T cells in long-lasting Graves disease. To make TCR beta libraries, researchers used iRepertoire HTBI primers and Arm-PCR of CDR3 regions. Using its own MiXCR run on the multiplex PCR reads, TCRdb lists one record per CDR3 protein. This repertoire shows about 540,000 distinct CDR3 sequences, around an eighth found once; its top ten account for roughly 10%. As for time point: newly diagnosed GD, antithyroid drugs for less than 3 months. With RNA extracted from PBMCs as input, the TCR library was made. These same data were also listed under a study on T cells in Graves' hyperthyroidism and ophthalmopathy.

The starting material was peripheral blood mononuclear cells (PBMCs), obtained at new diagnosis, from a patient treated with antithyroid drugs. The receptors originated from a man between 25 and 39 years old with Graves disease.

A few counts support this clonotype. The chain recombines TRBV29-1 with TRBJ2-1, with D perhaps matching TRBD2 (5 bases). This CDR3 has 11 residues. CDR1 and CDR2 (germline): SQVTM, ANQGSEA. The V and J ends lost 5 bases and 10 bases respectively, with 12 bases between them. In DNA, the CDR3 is TGCAGCGTTACTAGTTGGAGCGAGCAGTTCTTC. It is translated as CSVTSWSEQFF.

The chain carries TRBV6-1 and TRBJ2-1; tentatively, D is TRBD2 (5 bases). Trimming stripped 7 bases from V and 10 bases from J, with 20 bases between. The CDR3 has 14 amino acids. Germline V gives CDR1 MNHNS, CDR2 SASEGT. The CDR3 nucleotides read TGTGCCAGCACCACGGAGGACCTAACCTACGAGCAGTTCTTC. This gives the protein CASTTEDLTYEQFF.

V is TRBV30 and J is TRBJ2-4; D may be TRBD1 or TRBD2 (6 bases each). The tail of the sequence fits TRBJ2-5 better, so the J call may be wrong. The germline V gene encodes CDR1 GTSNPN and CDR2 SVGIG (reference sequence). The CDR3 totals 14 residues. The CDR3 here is CAWSVTGRSETQYF. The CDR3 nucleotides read TGTGCCTGGAGTGTAACAGGGAGGTCCGAGACCCAGTACTTC.

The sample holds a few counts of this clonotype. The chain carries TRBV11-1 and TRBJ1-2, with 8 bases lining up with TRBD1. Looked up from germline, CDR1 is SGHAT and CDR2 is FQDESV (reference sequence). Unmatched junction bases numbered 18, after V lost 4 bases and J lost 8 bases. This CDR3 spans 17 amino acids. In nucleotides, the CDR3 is TGTGCCAGCAGCTCAAACTCAGGACAGGGATGGACCTGGGGCTACACCTTC. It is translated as CASSSNSGQGWTWGYTF.

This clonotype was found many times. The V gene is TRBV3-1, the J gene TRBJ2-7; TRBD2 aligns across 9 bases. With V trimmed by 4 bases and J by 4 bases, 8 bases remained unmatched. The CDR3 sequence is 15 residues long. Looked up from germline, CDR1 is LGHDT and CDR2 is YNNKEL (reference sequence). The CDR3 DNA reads TGTGCCAGCAGCCTATTAGCGGGAGCGCCTTACGAGCAGTACTTC. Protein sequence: CASSLLAGAPYEQYF.